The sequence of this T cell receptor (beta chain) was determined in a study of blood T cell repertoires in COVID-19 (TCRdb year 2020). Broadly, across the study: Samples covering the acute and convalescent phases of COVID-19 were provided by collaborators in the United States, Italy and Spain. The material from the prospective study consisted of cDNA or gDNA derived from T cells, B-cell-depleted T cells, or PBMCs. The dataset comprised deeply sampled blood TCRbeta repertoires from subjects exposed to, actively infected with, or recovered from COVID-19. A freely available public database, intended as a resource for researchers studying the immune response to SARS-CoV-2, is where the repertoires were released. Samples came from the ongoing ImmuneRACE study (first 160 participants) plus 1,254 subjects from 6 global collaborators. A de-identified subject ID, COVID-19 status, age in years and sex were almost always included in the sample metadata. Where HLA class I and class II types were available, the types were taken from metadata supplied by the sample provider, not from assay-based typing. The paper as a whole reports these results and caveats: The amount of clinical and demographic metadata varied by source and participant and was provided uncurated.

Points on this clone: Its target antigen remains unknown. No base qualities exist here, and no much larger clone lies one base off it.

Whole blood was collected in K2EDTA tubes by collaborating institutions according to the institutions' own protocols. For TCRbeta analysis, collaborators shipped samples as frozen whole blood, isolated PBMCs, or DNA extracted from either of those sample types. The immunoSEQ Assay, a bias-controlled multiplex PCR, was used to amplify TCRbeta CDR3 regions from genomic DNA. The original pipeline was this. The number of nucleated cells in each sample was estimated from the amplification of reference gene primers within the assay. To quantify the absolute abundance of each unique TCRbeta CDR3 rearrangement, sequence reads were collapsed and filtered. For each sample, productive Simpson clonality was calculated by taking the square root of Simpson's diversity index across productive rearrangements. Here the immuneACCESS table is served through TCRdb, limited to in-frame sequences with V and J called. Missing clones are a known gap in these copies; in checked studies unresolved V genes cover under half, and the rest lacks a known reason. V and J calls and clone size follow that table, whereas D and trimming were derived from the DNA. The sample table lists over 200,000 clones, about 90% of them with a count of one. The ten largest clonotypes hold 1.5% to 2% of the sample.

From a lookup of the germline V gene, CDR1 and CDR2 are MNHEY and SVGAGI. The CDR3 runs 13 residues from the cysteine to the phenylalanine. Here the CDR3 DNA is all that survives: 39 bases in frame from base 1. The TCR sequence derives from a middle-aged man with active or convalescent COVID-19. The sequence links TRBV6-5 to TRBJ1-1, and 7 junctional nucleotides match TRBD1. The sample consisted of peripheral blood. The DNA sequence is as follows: TGTGTCGGACAGGCCGAAATGAACACTGAAGCTTTCTTT. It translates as CVGQAEMNTEAFF.